Following are 25 T cell receptor beta chains from one sample sequenced in a study of CD8 T cells in Susac syndrome. It was with random hexamers that about 0.45 to 1 ug RNA was reverse transcribed. TCRdb ran MiXCR on the immunoSEQ multiplex PCR reads and lists one entry per CDR3 protein. This table has 180,000 or so distinct CDR3 sequences, 90% to 97% appearing once. Material for sequencing was CD4+ T cells from PBMCs. The receptors shown here come from a human donor with multiple sclerosis.

The chain couples TRBV12-3 or TRBV12-4 to TRBJ2-3; 11 bases fit TRBD2. The CDR3 has 14 amino acids. J lost 4 bases, V lost 7 bases, and 4 bases had no gene match. The CDR3 region is CASILLAGADTQYF. Here the CDR3 DNA reads TGTGCCAGCATCCTACTAGCGGGGGCAGATACGCAGTATTTT.

A word on this clonotype: The junction and the germline gene differ at one end; a read error may be behind it. This chain uses TRBV20-1 with TRBJ2-5; 8 positions match TRBD1. Germline V gene sequence: CDR1 DFQATT, CDR2 SNEGSKA (reference sequence). CDR3 size: 13 residues. CDR3 in DNA: TGCGGTGCTGTGACAGGGGATCGAGAGACCCAGTACTTC. Encoded protein: CGAVTGDRETQYF.

This clonotype was recorded once. J is TRBJ2-2 and V is TRBV29-1; possibly TRBD2 for D (7 bases). Trimming pared 6 bases from V and 2 bases from J, leaving 13 bases between. Per germline, CDR1 SQVTM and CDR2 ANQGSEA. The length of the CDR3 is 14 residues. The CDR3 loop is CSVQGRENTGELFF. In DNA form, the CDR3 reads TGCAGCGTCCAGGGGAGGGAAAACACCGGGGAGCTGTTTTTT.

This clonotype was recorded a few times. The chain carries TRBV20-1 and TRBJ2-3; TRBD2 matches at 8 bases. CDR1 and CDR2 from the germline V gene are DFQATT and SNEGSKA (reference sequence). The V and J ends lost 6 bases and 0 bases, in that order; junction bases with no gene match: 2. The CDR3 has 13 amino acids. The CDR3 sequence is CSAGRGSTDTQYF. In DNA form, the CDR3 reads TGCAGTGCCGGGAGGGGGAGCACAGATACGCAGTATTTT.

This clonotype came up once. The chain uses TRBV7-9 and TRBJ1-1, with TRBD1 identical over 7 bases. This CDR3 has 13 residues. Germline V gene data show CDR1 as SEHNR and CDR2 as FQNEAQ (reference sequence). Trimming cost V 5 bases and J 8 bases; bases outside gene matches: 8. The DNA for the CDR3 is TGTGCCAGCAGCCCGACGGGGACAGAAGAAGCTTTCTTT. Its protein product is CASSPTGTEEAFF.

This clonotype has just one count. The chain is built from TRBV20-1 and TRBJ2-4; 7 bases align to TRBD2. Germline trimming cut 3 bases from V and 8 bases from J; bases unmatched to any gene: 13. The CDR3 has 15 amino acids. Germline V gives CDR1 DFQATT, CDR2 SNEGSKA (reference sequence). CDR3 amino acids: CSASEWRGFDDIQYF. In DNA form, the CDR3 reads TGCAGTGCTAGTGAGTGGCGGGGGTTCGATGACATTCAGTACTTC.

This rearrangement joins TRBV25-1 to TRBJ1-5; 10 bases are shared with TRBD1. CDR1 and CDR2 from the germline V gene are MGHDK and SYGVNS. Trimming at V came to 8 bases and at J to 2 bases, leaving 6 bases not matched to a gene. CDR3 length: 15 residues. This CDR3 reads CASAGTGVGNQPQHF. The DNA of the CDR3 is TGTGCCAGCGCAGGGACAGGGGTAGGCAATCAGCCCCAGCATTTT.

The V gene is TRBV2, the J gene TRBJ2-3, with TRBD1 identical over 7 bases. This CDR3 spans 16 amino acids. V dropped 6 bases and J dropped 1; count of bases not matched to a gene: 10. The germline V gene encodes CDR1 SNHLY and CDR2 FYNNEI. The CDR3 is CASSDRQGLGTDTQYF. In DNA, the CDR3 is TGTGCCAGCAGCGATCGACAGGGATTGGGCACAGATACGCAGTATTTT. Based on the CDR3 plus reference TRBV2 and TRBJ2-3, the full variable domain is EPEVTQTPSHQVTQMGQEVILRCVPISNHLYFYWYRQILGQKVEFLVSFYNNEISEKSEIFDDQFSVERPDGSNFTLKIRSTKLEDSAMYFCASSDRQGLGTDTQYFGPGTRLTVL.

The chain couples TRBV28 to TRBJ1-2, with no clear D. CDR1 is MDHEN, CDR2 SYDVKM, per germline. This CDR3 spans 14 amino acids. Trimming removed 7 bases from V and 7 bases from J, with 19 bases in between. This chain's CDR3 is CASTLGAVRGGYTF. The CDR3 DNA sequence: TGTGCCAGCACTCTTGGAGCCGTTCGGGGTGGCTACACCTTC.

The J gene is TRBJ1-1, the V gene TRBV12-3 or TRBV12-4; D is unclear. This CDR3 contains 12 residues. Between the trimmed V and J ends, which lost 8 bases and 4 bases, there was a span of 11 bases. The CDR3 DNA reads as TGTGCCAGCCAGGCGGCGGGCACTGAAGCTTTCTTT. This codes for CASQAAGTEAFF.

This chain uses TRBV6-1 with TRBJ1-1; D is undetermined. V lost 2 bases and J lost 1, with 5 bases in between. Germline V gene lookup returns CDR1 MNHNS and CDR2 SASEGT. CDR3 size: 13 residues. As DNA, the CDR3 is TGTGCCAGCAGTGAACTTTCGAACACTGAAGCTTTCTTT. Translated: CASSELSNTEAFF.

The chain links TRBV30 to TRBJ1-2, with D possibly being TRBD1 (6 bases). With 1 base removed from V and 6 bases from J, the gap between germline ends came to 9 bases. The germline V gene encodes CDR1 GTSNPN and CDR2 SVGIG (reference sequence). This CDR3 has 12 amino acids. CDR3 sequence: CAWSATGNGYTF. DNA for the CDR3: TGTGCCTGGAGTGCTACAGGGAATGGCTACACCTTC.

The chain employs TRBV20-1 and TRBJ1-5, with 8 bases lining up with TRBD1. Germline values: CDR1 DFQATT, CDR2 SNEGSKA (reference sequence). Trimming removed 6 bases from V and 6 bases from J; junction bases left unmatched: 7. The CDR3 spans 13 residues. CDR3 protein: CSAADRDPQPQHF. For the CDR3, the DNA is TGCAGTGCAGCGGACAGGGACCCTCAGCCCCAGCATTTT.

The V call is TRBV29-1, the J call TRBJ1-2, with D possibly being TRBD1 (5 bases). This CDR3 is built from 14 residues. Trimming removed 2 bases from V and 4 bases from J, with 14 bases in between. The germline gives CDR1 SQVTM, CDR2 ANQGSEA. CDR3: CSVERAPGPYGYTF. CDR3 DNA: TGCAGCGTTGAAAGGGCACCGGGACCCTATGGCTACACCTTC.

This chain links TRBV19 with TRBJ2-5; D uncertain. The V gene lost 3 bases and the J gene lost 2 bases, with 7 bases spanning the gap. Germline V gene sequence: CDR1 LNHDA, CDR2 SQIVND (reference sequence). This CDR3 spans 13 amino acids. The CDR3 DNA sequence: TGTGCCAGTAGTATTGCTGGGCAAGAGACCCAGTACTTC. Protein product: CASSIAGQETQYF.

The genes are TRBV5-1 and TRBJ1-2; D uncertain. V dropped 4 bases and J dropped 2 bases, with 18 bases sitting between them. Looked up from germline, CDR1 is SGHRS and CDR2 is YFSETQ. The CDR3 runs to 16 residues. DNA of the CDR3: TGCGCCAGCAGCCCCATCGCCATAACAGAGAACTATGGCTACACCTTC. Its protein is CASSPIAITENYGYTF. Full variable domain (missing parts from reference TRBV5-1 and TRBJ1-2): KAGVTQTPRYLIKTRGQQVTLSCSPISGHRSVSWYQQTPGQGLQFLFEYFSETQRNKGNFPGRFSGRQFSNSRSEMNVSTLELGDSALYLCASSPIAITENYGYTFGSGTRLTVV.

The V gene is TRBV7-3, the J gene TRBJ2-1, with D perhaps matching TRBD1 (5 bases). Germline CDR1 is SGHTA and CDR2 is FQGTGA. Trimming cost V 1 base and J 10 bases, with 8 bases left between them. This CDR3 has 12 residues. CDR3 DNA: TGTGCCAGCAGCTTAAGGGCAGGGGAGCAGTTCTTC. It codes for CASSLRAGEQFF.

The V and J genes are TRBV7-2 and TRBJ2-1, with TRBD2 identical over 9 bases. The V gene's germline CDR1 is SGHTA and CDR2 FQGNSA. J gave up 7 bases and V 5 bases, and 9 bases lay outside the gene matches. The CDR3 contains 15 residues. CDR3 loop: CASSRERGAGNEQFF. CDR3 coding DNA: TGTGCCAGCAGCCGAGAGCGGGGGGCGGGGAATGAGCAGTTCTTC.

The rearrangement joins TRBV29-1 to TRBJ2-5; unclear D gene. Germline loops: CDR1 SQVTM, CDR2 ANQGSEA. CDR3 size: 13 residues. V was shortened by 6 bases and J by 1 base, with 12 bases between the two germline ends. DNA for the CDR3: TGCAGCGTCCTCAGACACGTCCAAGAGACCCAGTACTTC. This codes for CSVLRHVQETQYF.

The chain is built from TRBV5-1 and TRBJ2-5; the D gene is possibly TRBD1 (6 bases). The V end was cut by 2 bases, the J end by 5 bases, with 13 bases between. Germline V lookup: CDR1 SGHRS, CDR2 YFSETQ. There are 14 residues in the CDR3. The CDR3 sequence is CASSFNGGAETQYF. CDR3 bases: TGCGCCAGCAGCTTTAATGGGGGCGCGGAGACCCAGTACTTC.

V and J are TRBV25-1 and TRBJ1-1; the D is unclear. The germline V and J ends were trimmed by 3 bases and 4 bases, with 12 bases remaining between them. Germline values: CDR1 MGHDK, CDR2 SYGVNS. The CDR3 loop spans 14 amino acids. The CDR3 coding sequence is TGTGCCAGCAGTGATCTGGGAGATCGCACTGAAGCTTTCTTT. It specifies CASSDLGDRTEAFF. The whole variable domain, filled in from reference TRBV25-1 and TRBJ1-1, reads EADIYQTPRYLVIGTGKKITLECSQTMGHDKMYWYQQDPGMELHLIHYSYGVNSTEKGDLSSESTVSRIRTEHFPLTLESARPSHTSQYLCASSDLGDRTEAFFGQGTRLTVV.

V gene TRBV5-4 combines with J gene TRBJ2-3; the D gene is possibly TRBD2 (5 bases). There are 15 residues in the CDR3. The V gene lost 10 bases and the J gene lost 0 bases, with 18 bases spanning the gap. Germline loops: CDR1 SGHNT, CDR2 YYREEE (reference sequence). In DNA, the CDR3 is TGTGCCTCCAGCGGAGGTACCTATAGCACAGATACGCAGTATTTT. Translation: CASSGGTYSTDTQYF. Together with reference TRBV5-4 and TRBJ2-3, the CDR3 gives the full variable domain: ETGVTQSPTHLIKTRGQQVTLRCSSQSGHNTVSWYQQALGQGPQFIFQYYREEENGRGNFPPRFSGLQFPNYSSELNVNALELDDSALYLCASSGGTYSTDTQYFGPGTRLTVL.

The chain links TRBV7-2 to TRBJ2-5; D call uncertain. In germline, CDR1 is SGHTA, CDR2 FQGNSA. V shed 3 bases and J shed 5 bases, with 10 bases lying between them. The CDR3 is 13 residues long. CDR3: CASSFGIWETQYF. In nucleotides, the CDR3 is TGTGCCAGCAGCTTTGGAATCTGGGAGACCCAGTACTTC.

The J gene is TRBJ2-1, the V gene TRBV7-9; TRBD2 matches at 10 bases. After removal of 0 bases from V and 5 bases from J, the junction contained 4 bases not matched to a gene. From germline, CDR1 is SEHNR and CDR2 FQNEAQ (reference sequence). There are 16 residues in the CDR3. The CDR3 loop reads CASSLAERGGDNEQFF. As DNA, the CDR3 is TGTGCCAGCAGCTTAGCGGAGCGGGGGGGGGACAATGAGCAGTTCTTC.

The V call is TRBV12-3 or TRBV12-4, the J call TRBJ2-7; D remains ambiguous. CDR3 size: 14 residues. V was cut by 5 bases and J by 2 bases, with 13 bases left in between. CDR3 in DNA: TGTGCCAGCAGTCGGCGGCGTGGCCCCTACGAGCAGTACTTC. Its translation: CASSRRRGPYEQYF.